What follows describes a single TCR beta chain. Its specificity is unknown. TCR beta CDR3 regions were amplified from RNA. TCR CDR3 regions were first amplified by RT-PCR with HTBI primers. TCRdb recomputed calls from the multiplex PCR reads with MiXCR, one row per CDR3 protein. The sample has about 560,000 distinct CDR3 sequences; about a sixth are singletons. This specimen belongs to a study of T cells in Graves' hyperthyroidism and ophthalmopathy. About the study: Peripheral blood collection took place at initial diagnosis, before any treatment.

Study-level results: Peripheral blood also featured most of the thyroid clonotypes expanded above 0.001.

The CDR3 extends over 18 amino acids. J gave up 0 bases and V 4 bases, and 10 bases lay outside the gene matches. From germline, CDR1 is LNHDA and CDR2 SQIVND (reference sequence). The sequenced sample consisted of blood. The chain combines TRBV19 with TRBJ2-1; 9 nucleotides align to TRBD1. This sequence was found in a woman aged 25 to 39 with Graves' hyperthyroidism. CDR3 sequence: CASSKGQGQYSSYNEQFF. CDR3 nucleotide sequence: TGTGCCAGTAGTAAGGGACAGGGCCAGTACAGCTCCTACAATGAGCAGTTCTTC.